A selection of T cell receptor beta chains follows, all from one sample in a study of T-cell memory formation after mild COVID-19. TCRdb called the 5' RACE reads again in MiXCR, with one record for every CDR3 protein. The sample shows 200,000 to 300,000 distinct CDR3 sequences, approximately 15% of them seen only once. The sequenced material came from PBMCs or a T cell subset sorted from them (not recorded which). The receptor set was obtained from a man aged 18 to 29 who had mild COVID-19 (a few samples of this study predate the infection). Cell type and time point are not known. CDR3s include the opening cysteine and the closing phenylalanine or tryptophan. Fields, in order: J gene, clone size, D gene, V gene, CDR3 length, CDR3 protein, CDR3 DNA. D genes are given only for firm matches. Part of the rows lack a size; the others show once, few, many or a class for expanded clones.

>TRBJ2-1|few|TRBD2|TRBV7-8|17
CASSLGWTSGGANEQFF
TGTGCCAGCAGCTTAGGGTGGACTAGCGGGGGGGCCAATGAGCAGTTCTTC
>TRBJ2-2|few|.|TRBV5-1|16
CASSLTRSENTGELFF
TGCGCCAGCAGCTTGACCCGTAGTGAGAACACCGGGGAGCTGTTTTTT
>TRBJ2-1|few|.|TRBV7-6|16
CASSLAQGSSYNEQFF
TGTGCCAGCAGCTTAGCTCAGGGTAGCTCCTACAATGAGCAGTTCTTC
>TRBJ1-5|many|.|TRBV7-2|13
CASSLRGNQPQHF
TGTGCCAGCAGCTTAAGGGGCAATCAGCCCCAGCATTTT
>TRBJ1-5|few|.|TRBV12-3/TRBV12-4|13
CASSLWGSQPQHF
TGTGCCAGCAGTTTATGGGGATCTCAGCCCCAGCATTTT
>TRBJ1-5|.|TRBD1|TRBV19|15
CASSGTGGLNQPQHF
TGTGCCAGTAGTGGAACAGGGGGACTTAATCAGCCCCAGCATTTT
>TRBJ2-1|few|.|TRBV9|12
CASSVGVDEQFF
TGTGCCAGCAGCGTAGGTGTCGATGAGCAGTTCTTC
>TRBJ1-5|.|.|TRBV19|14
CASSMSGAWQPQHF
TGTGCCAGTAGTATGTCGGGGGCTTGGCAGCCCCAGCATTTT
>TRBJ2-2|few|.|TRBV5-1|12
CASRQDTGELFF
TGCGCCAGCCGACAAGACACCGGGGAGCTGTTTTTT
>TRBJ2-7|.|.|TRBV7-9|15
CASSRVGSSSYEQYF
TGTGCCAGCAGCCGGGTGGGTTCCAGCTCCTACGAGCAGTACTTC
>TRBJ2-7|.|.|TRBV6-6|15
CASSYRVQTSYEQYF
TGTGCCAGCAGTTATCGCGTTCAGACCTCCTACGAGCAGTACTTC
>TRBJ2-1|few|TRBD2|TRBV12-3/TRBV12-4|13
CASTSGGAGEQFF
TGTGCCAGCACTAGCGGGGGGGCCGGAGAGCAGTTCTTC
>TRBJ2-2|.|TRBD1|TRBV6-2/TRBV6-3|15
CASSLGQSLPRELFF
TGTGCCAGCAGTTTGGGACAGTCACTTCCCAGGGAGCTGTTTTTT
>TRBJ2-1|few|.|TRBV7-3|16
CASSSLAGASYNEQFF
TGTGCCAGCAGCTCCCTGGCGGGGGCGTCCTACAATGAGCAGTTCTTC
>TRBJ2-5|.|.|TRBV24-1|13
CATSPLAGETQYF
TGTGCCACCAGTCCCCTAGCTGGGGAGACCCAGTACTTC
>TRBJ2-2|.|TRBD1|TRBV28|15
CATPGQGANTGELFF
TGTGCCACCCCAGGACAGGGAGCGAACACCGGGGAGCTGTTTTTT
>TRBJ1-1|.|.|TRBV5-1|14
CASSLDSVNTEAFF
TGCGCCAGCAGCTTAGACAGTGTGAACACTGAAGCTTTCTTT
>TRBJ2-3|few|TRBD2|TRBV24-1|16
CATSYTAGGTTDTQYF
TGTGCCACCAGCTATACAGCGGGGGGGACCACAGATACGCAGTATTTT
>TRBJ1-3|few|.|TRBV9|17
CASSAGPPTPSGNTIYF
TGTGCCAGCAGCGCGGGTCCTCCGACCCCCTCTGGAAACACCATATATTTT
>TRBJ2-2|few|TRBD2|TRBV7-9|16
CASSSGDYANTGELFF
TGTGCCAGCAGCTCGGGGGACTACGCGAACACCGGGGAGCTGTTTTTT
>TRBJ2-7|few|TRBD1|TRBV6-5|13
CASKRGPTHEQYF
TGTGCCAGCAAAAGGGGGCCGACGCACGAGCAGTACTTC
>TRBJ1-1|.|.|TRBV4-2|17
CASREEAGTRYNTEAFF
TGTGCCAGCAGGGAGGAGGCGGGGACCCGATACAACACTGAAGCTTTCTTT
>TRBJ2-7|few|.|TRBV7-6|13
CASSSSAPYEQYF
TGTGCCAGCAGCTCATCAGCTCCCTACGAGCAGTACTTC
>TRBJ1-2|few|.|TRBV7-9|17
CASSLSRRQAANYGYTF
TGTGCCAGCAGCTTATCCCGACGACAGGCAGCTAACTATGGCTACACCTTC
>TRBJ1-1|many|TRBD1|TRBV7-3|13
CASSSDRDSEAFF
TGTGCCAGCAGCTCTGACCGGGACAGTGAAGCTTTCTTT
>TRBJ2-3|.|.|TRBV2|12
CASSDPRDTQYF
TGTGCCAGCAGTGACCCCAGGGATACGCAGTATTTT
>TRBJ2-3|.|TRBD2|TRBV6-6|18
CASRQGLAGGLSTDTQYF
TGTGCCAGCAGACAAGGACTAGCGGGGGGCCTAAGCACAGATACGCAGTATTTT
>TRBJ2-7|.|.|TRBV12-3/TRBV12-4|13
CASSFSGFQEQYF
TGTGCCAGCAGTTTCTCAGGGTTCCAGGAGCAGTACTTC
>TRBJ2-1|few|.|TRBV7-3|16
CASSLQTGVQKNEQFF
TGTGCCAGCAGCCTCCAGACTGGAGTACAGAAAAATGAGCAGTTCTTC
>TRBJ2-1|many|.|TRBV6-2/TRBV6-3|12
CASRQGGGEQFF
TGTGCCAGCAGGCAGGGTGGCGGTGAGCAGTTCTTC
>TRBJ2-5|few|TRBD2|TRBV12-3/TRBV12-4|15
CASSLTSVRQETQYF
TGTGCCAGCAGTTTAACTAGCGTCAGACAAGAGACCCAGTACTTC
>TRBJ1-4|.|.|TRBV11-2|13
CASSSDVREKLFF
TGTGCCAGCAGCTCGGACGTTCGTGAAAAACTGTTTTTT
>TRBJ2-3|few|.|TRBV6-5|14
CASSLGTGSGTQYF
TGTGCCAGCAGTTTGGGGACGGGGTCGGGTACGCAGTATTTT
>TRBJ2-5|few|TRBD2|TRBV12-3/TRBV12-4|14
CASSSQRGGETQYF
TGTGCCAGCAGTTCCCAAAGGGGAGGGGAGACCCAGTACTTC
>TRBJ1-2|.|.|TRBV12-3/TRBV12-4|14
CASSYRVDDYGYTF
TGTGCCAGCAGTTACAGGGTAGATGACTATGGCTACACCTTC
>TRBJ2-1|few|.|TRBV14|17
CASSARRLAVSRNEQFF
TGTGCCAGCAGCGCCCGCAGGTTAGCCGTTTCAAGGAATGAGCAGTTCTTC
>TRBJ2-3|.|TRBD1|TRBV5-1|22
CASSLQGPKTGEVVVHPDTQYF
TGCGCCAGCAGCTTGCAGGGCCCCAAGACAGGGGAGGTGGTAGTCCATCCAGATACGCAGTATTTT
>TRBJ2-1|few|TRBD2|TRBV20-1|14
CSANVGGGNNEQFF
TGCAGTGCTAACGTAGGCGGGGGGAACAATGAGCAGTTCTTC
>TRBJ1-1|few|.|TRBV11-2|15
CASSTWNGMNTEAFF
TGTGCCAGCAGCACGTGGAACGGAATGAACACTGAAGCTTTCTTT
>TRBJ2-5|.|TRBD1|TRBV20-1|16
CSARDPTGGSQETQYF
TGCAGTGCTAGAGATCCCACAGGGGGGTCCCAAGAGACCCAGTACTTC
>TRBJ2-5|.|.|TRBV5-5|15
CASSLWPRSIETQYF
TGTGCCAGCAGCTTGTGGCCTAGAAGTATCGAGACCCAGTACTTC
>TRBJ2-7|few|TRBD2|TRBV24-1|15
CATSDERGSFHEQYF
TGTGCCACCAGTGACGAGCGGGGGAGCTTCCACGAGCAGTACTTC
>TRBJ2-1|many|.|TRBV12-3/TRBV12-4|15
CASSQQTGTLSEQFF
TGTGCCAGCAGTCAACAGACAGGAACCCTTTCTGAGCAGTTCTTC
>TRBJ2-7|few|.|TRBV6-5|14
CASSYGGGMDEQYF
TGTGCCAGCAGTTACGGAGGGGGGATGGACGAGCAGTACTTC
>TRBJ1-3|.|.|TRBV4-1|16
CASRIEGGGSGNTIYF
TGCGCCAGCAGGATCGAAGGGGGGGGATCTGGAAACACCATATATTTT
>TRBJ1-6|few|TRBD1|TRBV20-1|15
CSAIPGQGSDSPLHF
TGCAGTGCTATCCCCGGACAGGGGAGCGATTCACCCCTCCACTTT
>TRBJ1-2|many|.|TRBV7-2|14
CASSLGTGDYGYTF
TGTGCCAGCAGCTTAGGGACCGGGGACTATGGCTACACCTTC
>TRBJ2-3|.|TRBD2|TRBV7-2|17
CASTSIGGADGTDTQYF
TGTGCCAGCACCTCGATCGGGGGGGCCGATGGAACAGATACGCAGTATTTT
>TRBJ1-3|.|.|TRBV4-3|15
CASSQAKSSGNTIYF
TGCGCCAGCAGCCAAGCCAAGAGCTCTGGAAACACCATATATTTT
>TRBJ1-4|.|.|TRBV5-5|13
CASKRDQREKLFF
TGTGCCAGCAAGAGGGACCAACGTGAAAAACTGTTTTTT
>TRBJ1-4|.|.|TRBV20-1|15
CSASPVGRRSEKLIF
TGCAGTGCCAGTCCAGTGGGTCGGAGGAGTGAAAAACTGATTTTT
>TRBJ2-5|.|.|TRBV18|14
CASSPPAGYETQYF
TGTGCCAGCTCACCACCGGCAGGGTACGAGACCCAGTACTTC
>TRBJ2-3|few|.|TRBV14|14
CASAPVARTDTQYF
TGTGCCAGCGCCCCGGTAGCACGCACAGATACGCAGTATTTT
>TRBJ2-3|.|.|TRBV4-3|15
CASSQDGGVWDTQYF
TGCGCCAGCAGCCAAGACGGAGGGGTTTGGGATACGCAGTATTTT
>TRBJ1-1|.|.|TRBV20-1|12
CSAFAGNTEAFF
TGCAGTGCCTTTGCAGGGAACACTGAAGCTTTCTTT